Presented here are 3 T cell receptor beta chains from one specimen sequenced in a study of PD-1 blockade in classical Hodgkin lymphoma. Time point meaning: cycle 4 day 1 (C4D1), after less than 7 weeks of nivolumab. The patients all showed relapse after autologous stem cell transplantation, while their brentuximab vedotin exposure varied. Assay used: immunoSEQ multiplex PCR; TCRdb lists only in-frame clones, some missing. Of approximately 41,000 clones in the sample, roughly two thirds were seen once. The specimen comprised peripheral blood mononuclear cells (PBMCs), sampled before the fourth cycle of nivolumab. The receptors here all came from a human donor with classical Hodgkin lymphoma.

The chain couples TRBV6-5 to TRBJ1-2, with D unresolved. Looked up from germline, CDR1 is MNHEY and CDR2 is SVGAGI. This CDR3 has 15 amino acids. Trimming cost V 0 bases and J 4 bases, with 12 bases left between them. CDR3 sequence: CASSYSWQTSYGYTF. The CDR3 bases are TGTGCCAGCAGTTACTCATGGCAGACCTCCTATGGCTACACCTTC.

The sample holds many counts of this clone. The V call is TRBV6-1, the J call TRBJ2-1, with 9 bases fitting TRBD2. J gave up 7 bases and V 4 bases, and 5 bases lay outside the gene matches. The CDR3 contains 14 residues. CDR1 MNHNS and CDR2 SASEGT come from the germline V gene. The CDR3 protein is CASSVAGGRNEQFF. The CDR3 nucleotides are TGTGCCAGCAGTGTTGCGGGAGGGCGTAATGAGCAGTTCTTC.

The chain carries TRBV28 and TRBJ2-1, with 9 bases that match TRBD2. Per germline, CDR1 MDHEN and CDR2 SYDVKM. The CDR3 covers 14 residues. V was pared by 5 bases and J by 8 bases, with 7 bases of the junction left unmatched. The CDR3: CASSRSGTSHEQFF. The CDR3 bases are TGTGCCAGCAGTCGCTCCGGGACTAGCCATGAGCAGTTCTTC.